This T cell receptor (beta chain) originates from a study of blood T cell repertoires in COVID-19 (TCRdb year 2020). Study-level background: The collaborator samples originated in the United States, Italy and Spain and spanned the acute and convalescent phases of COVID-19. The material from the prospective study consisted of cDNA or gDNA derived from T cells, B-cell-depleted T cells, or PBMCs. Samples came from the ongoing ImmuneRACE study (first 160 participants) plus 1,254 subjects from 6 global collaborators. Nearly every sample came with metadata listing a de-identified subject ID, COVID-19 status, age in years and sex. Where HLA class I and class II types were available, the types were taken from metadata supplied by the sample provider, not from assay-based typing. Subjects who had been exposed to COVID-19, were actively infected with it, or had recovered from it provided the deeply sampled blood TCRbeta repertoires that made up the dataset. The repertoires were made available in a free public database intended to serve as a resource for research on the immune response to SARS-CoV-2.

The germline V gene supplies CDR1 KGHDR and CDR2 SFDVKD. Between the V and J ends, shortened by 1 base and 2 bases respectively, the junction contains 9 bases. Spanning cysteine to phenylalanine, the CDR3 consists of 15 amino acids. The kept DNA is CDR3 alone, 45 bases in frame from the first base. On this clone: The clone's antigen remains unknown. Base qualities are not provided; no much larger clone lies one nucleotide away.

Collaborating institutions collected whole blood in K2EDTA tubes following their own protocols. Collaborator samples were shipped for TCRbeta analysis as frozen whole blood, isolated PBMCs, or DNA extracted from either sample type. TCRbeta CDR3 regions were amplified from genomic DNA by means of the immunoSEQ Assay, a bias-controlled multiplex PCR. As for the authors' bioinformatics: Within the assay, amplification of reference gene primers was used to estimate how many nucleated cells each sample contained. Sequence reads were collapsed and filtered to measure the absolute abundance of every unique TCRbeta CDR3 rearrangement. For each sample, productive Simpson clonality was calculated as the square root of Simpson's diversity index across productive rearrangements. Sourced from immuneACCESS, this table was stored by TCRdb with only in-frame sequences that have V and J called. A share of the clones is absent; for the studies checked, an unresolved V gene accounts for under half, and the remainder has no known explanation. Clonal size and the V and J genes are those of that table, whereas D and trimming came from the DNA. Counted in this sample were some 150,000 clones; more than 70% of them appeared once. In total, the top ten clones hold approximately 2.8% of the sample.

Findings and caveats that apply to the study as a whole: The amount of clinical and demographic metadata varied by source and participant and was provided uncurated.

Sequencing used peripheral blood. The chain joins TRBV24-1 to TRBJ2-3; a confident D gene designation cannot be given. This clonotype was obtained from a man aged 60 to 75 with acute or convalescent COVID-19. The CDR3 region reads CATSDFSRHTDTQYF. The sequenced DNA: TGTGCCACCAGTGATTTCTCGCGGCACACAGATACGCAGTATTTT.